This TCR beta chain was recovered during a study of neurological immune-mediated disorders. General observations from the study: No expanded-clone CDR3 amino acid sequence recurred across subjects, suggesting private TCR-beta repertoires.

This clonotype was observed at least ten times. Antigen: not known. The team produced cDNA through 5'RACE using 10-nucleotide random UMIs. In TCRdb, the 5' RACE reads were re-called with MiXCR into one record per CDR3 protein. The sample has tens of thousands of distinct CDR3 sequences; 6% to 7% are singletons. The sorted libraries were made from over 800,000 CD4+ or CD8+ T cells. The CDR3 length is 17 residues. Germline CDR1 SGHRS, CDR2 YFSETQ. V was pared by 0 bases and J by 0 bases, with 7 bases of the junction left unmatched. This TCR derives from a woman between 35 and 50 years old in good health. The chain has TRBV5-1 and TRBJ1-1; 8 bases line up with TRBD1. What was sequenced was CD4+ T cells from blood. CDR3 in amino acids: CASSLEQGAVMNTEAFF. The CDR3 DNA reads as TGCGCCAGCAGCTTGGAGCAGGGGGCAGTCATGAACACTGAAGCTTTCTTT. The full variable domain, with the rest looked up from reference TRBV5-1 and TRBJ1-1, is KAGVTQTPRYLIKTRGQQVTLSCSPISGHRSVSWYQQTPGQGLQFLFEYFSETQRNKGNFPGRFSGRQFSNSRSEMNVSTLELGDSALYLCASSLEQGAVMNTEAFFGQGTRLTVV.